This TCR beta chain derives from a study of cytomegalovirus exposure and HLA in healthy donors. About the research overall: Findings of an earlier analysis included about 100 million unique TCR beta sequences from 190 million or so T cells. Study results and limitations: TCR beta V- and J-gene trimming, according to a later analysis, was linked to a missense DCLRE1C variant. Confirmation in vitro established that a few CMV-associated chains were specific for CMV antigens.

The CDR3 consists of 15 residues. Trimming cost V 5 bases and J 1 base, with 14 bases left between them. The germline gives CDR1 SEHNR, CDR2 FQNEAQ (reference sequence). The PCR was carried out with 60 Vbeta primers and 13 Jbeta primers. Sequencing was performed with immunoSEQ multiplex PCR; in TCRdb, only in-frame clones are kept and a portion is missing. The table has about 130,000 clones, around 72% seen once. In the case of this clone: What it binds is not known.

The material sequenced was PBMCs. This TCR came from a man aged 30-40 years in good health and CMV-seronegative. The chain carries TRBV7-9 and TRBJ2-5; D possibly corresponds to TRBD2 (6 bases). The CDR3, as DNA: TGTGCCAGCAGCCAGGTGGGACTCTCCCAAGAGACCCAGTACTTC. Residues: CASSQVGLSQETQYF.